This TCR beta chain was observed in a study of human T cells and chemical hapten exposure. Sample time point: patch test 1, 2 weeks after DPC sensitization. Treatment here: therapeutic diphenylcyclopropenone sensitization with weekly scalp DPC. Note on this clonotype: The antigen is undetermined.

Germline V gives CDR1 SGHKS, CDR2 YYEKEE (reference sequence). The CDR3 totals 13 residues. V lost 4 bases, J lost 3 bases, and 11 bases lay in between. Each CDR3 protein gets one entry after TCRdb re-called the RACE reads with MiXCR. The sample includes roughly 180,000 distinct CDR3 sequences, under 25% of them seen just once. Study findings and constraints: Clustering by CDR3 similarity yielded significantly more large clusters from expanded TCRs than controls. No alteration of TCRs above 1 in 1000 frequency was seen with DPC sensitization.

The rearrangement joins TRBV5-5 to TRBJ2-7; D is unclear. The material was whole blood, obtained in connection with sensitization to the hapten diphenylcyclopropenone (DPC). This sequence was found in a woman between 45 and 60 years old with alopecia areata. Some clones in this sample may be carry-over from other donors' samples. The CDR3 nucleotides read TGTGCCAGCAGCCATACGGACCGCTACGAGCAGTACTTC. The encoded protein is CASSHTDRYEQYF.